The TCR beta chain under discussion was sequenced for a study of CD8+ T cells in alopecia areata. In each case, RNA was isolated and then reverse transcribed into cDNA as the sequencing template. TCRdb's table, derived via immunoSEQ multiplex PCR, lists solely in-frame clones and lacks some. This table has around 70,000 clones, 29% appearing once. Findings of the study overall: Lesional scalp, especially alopecia totalis/universalis, showed higher clonality than normal scalp.

The CDR3 spans 14 residues. CDR1 and CDR2 (germline): SQVTM, ANQGSEA. Trimming took 3 bases from V and 6 from J; bases not matched to a gene: 1. This clone was seen only a few times. Antigen: not known. The same CDR3 also results from other DNA sequences found in this sample. Sample treatment: oral pan-JAK inhibitor, 5-10 mg twice daily. The source is a human donor with alopecia areata. The V gene is TRBV29-1, the J gene TRBJ2-1, with TRBD2 matching 14 bases. Material: CD8+ T cells sorted from blood, obtained at week 4, from a patient treated with tofacitinib. As DNA, the CDR3 is TGCAGCGTTGAGGGACTAGCGGGAGTCAATGAGCAGTTCTTC. Encoded protein: CSVEGLAGVNEQFF.